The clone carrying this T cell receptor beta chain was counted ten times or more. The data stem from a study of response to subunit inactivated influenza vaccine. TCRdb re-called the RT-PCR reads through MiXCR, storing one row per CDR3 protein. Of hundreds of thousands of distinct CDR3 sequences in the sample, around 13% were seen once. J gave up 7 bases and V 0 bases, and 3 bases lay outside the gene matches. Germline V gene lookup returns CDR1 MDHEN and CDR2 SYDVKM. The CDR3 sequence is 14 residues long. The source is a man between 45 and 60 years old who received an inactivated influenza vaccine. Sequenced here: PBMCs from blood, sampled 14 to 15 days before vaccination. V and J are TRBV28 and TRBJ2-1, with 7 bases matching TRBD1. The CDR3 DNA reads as TGTGCCAGCAGTTTATGGACAGGGACAAATGAGCAGTTCTTC. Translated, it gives CASSLWTGTNEQFF. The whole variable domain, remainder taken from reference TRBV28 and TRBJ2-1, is DVKVTQSSRYLVKRTGEKVFLECVQDMDHENMFWYRQDPGLGLRLIYFSYDVKMKEKGDIPEGYSVSREKKERFSLILESASTNQTSMYLCASSLWTGTNEQFFGPGTRLTVL.